The 20 T cell receptor beta chains listed next were all sequenced from one sample in a study of molecular identifiers for immune sequencing clone quantification. Each CDR3 protein gets one entry after TCRdb re-called the PCR reads with MiXCR. Altogether around 460,000 distinct CDR3 sequences are present, about 25% being singletons, with the ten largest covering approximately 0.76%. Material: naive CD8+ T cells from blood, with Jurkat cell RNA spiked in. Noted subset: FACS-sorted CD8+CD4-CCR7+CD45RA+ naive T cells. All receptors derive from a human donor in good health. Some libraries in this study had Jurkat cell RNA spiked in.

This clonotype has just a few counts. The chain couples TRBV7-2 to TRBJ1-5, with 7 bases lining up with TRBD1. The CDR3 consists of 16 residues. Germline V CDR1 and CDR2: SGHTA, FQGNSA. The trim removed 4 bases at V and 5 bases at J, leaving 11 bases unmatched. CDR3 sequence: CASSSTGTAGYQPQHF. The CDR3 DNA reads as TGTGCCAGCAGCTCCACAGGGACAGCGGGATATCAGCCCCAGCATTTT.

In regard to this clonotype: The germline gene is not matched at one end of the junction; a read error may be the cause. This sequence joins TRBV25-1 and TRBJ2-7; D may be TRBD1 (6 bases). This CDR3 has 14 residues. In germline, CDR1 is MGHDK, CDR2 SYGVNS. CDR3 nucleotides: TGTGCCTGCAGTGGGAACAGGGCCTCCTACGAGCAGTACTTC. This gives the protein CACSGNRASYEQYF.

Only one count was recorded for this clonotype. At one boundary the junction diverges from the germline segment, which might be a read error. The chain joins TRBV19 to TRBJ1-2, with unresolved D. This CDR3 spans 11 amino acids. The V gene's germline CDR1 is LNHDA and CDR2 SQIVND (reference sequence). The CDR3, as DNA: TGTGCCAGTAACTCTGGCTATGACTACACCTTC. It codes for CASNSGYDYTF. Full variable domain (missing parts from reference TRBV19 and TRBJ1-2): DGGITQSPKYLFRKEGQNVTLSCEQNLNHDAMYWYRQDPGQGLRLIYYSQIVNDFQKGDIAEGYSVSREKKESFPLTVTSAQKNPTAFYLCASNSGYDYTFGSGTRLTVV.

This clonotype was seen ten or more times. The chain has TRBV7-9 and TRBJ2-7, with D possibly TRBD2 on 5 matching bases. The germline V gene encodes CDR1 SEHNR and CDR2 FQNEAQ (reference sequence). The CDR3 consists of 12 residues. Trimming removed 5 bases from V and 3 bases from J, with 8 bases in between. The CDR3 nucleotides are TGTGCCAGCAGCGGAGGTGGCTACGAGCAGTACTTC. Protein: CASSGGGYEQYF. The complete variable domain, with remaining parts taken from reference TRBV7-9 and TRBJ2-7, reads DTGVSQNPRHKITKRGQNVTFRCDPISEHNRLYWYRQTLGQGPEFLTYFQNEAQLEKSRLLSDRFSAERPKGSFSTLEIQRTEQGDSAMYLCASSGGGYEQYFGPGTRLTVT.

For this clonotype: Germline and junction disagree at one end, which may indicate a read error. Here the CDR3 reads CASSQLSSGEQHF. Here the CDR3 DNA reads TGTGCCAGCAGCCAACTTTCCTCCGGGGAGCAGCACTTC. The chain links TRBV3-1 to TRBJ2-7, with D perhaps matching TRBD2 (5 bases). The germline CDR1 and CDR2 sequences are LGHDT and YNNKEL (reference sequence). This CDR3 contains 13 residues.

This clonotype was detected many times. The chain links TRBV12-3 or TRBV12-4 to TRBJ2-3; 10 nucleotides align to TRBD2. The CDR3 runs 15 residues. Trimming took 6 bases from V and 2 from J; bases not matched to a gene: 5. CDR3 sequence reads: CASSSTSGDTDTQYF. In DNA, the CDR3 is TGTGCCAGCAGCTCAACTAGCGGGGACACAGATACGCAGTATTTT.

This clonotype has just a few counts. This sequence joins TRBV21-1 and TRBJ2-4; the table's TRBD2 call for D was not verified on the DNA. TRBV21-1 is deemed a pseudogene. The CDR3 sequence is 18 residues long. The CDR3 DNA sequence: TGTGCCAGCAGCAAAGTTGACTATACAGCACTAGCCAAAAACATTCAGTACTTC. Translated: CASSKVDYTALAKNIQYF.

As regards this clonotype: Germline is not matched at one junction end, which may reflect a read error. V usage is TRBV27 and J usage is TRBJ2-3; 9 bases align to TRBD2. There are 15 residues in the CDR3. The germline gives CDR1 MNHEY, CDR2 SMNVEV (reference sequence). The CDR3 protein is CASSLLTSGLDTRYF. In DNA, the CDR3 is TGTGCCAGCAGTTTACTGACTAGCGGATTAGATACGCGGTATTTT.

The chain combines TRBV4-3 with TRBJ2-5, with D possibly called TRBD1 or TRBD2 (6 bases each). In germline, CDR1 is LGHNA, CDR2 YSLEER. V shed 1 base and J shed 5 bases, with 14 bases lying between them. The length of the CDR3 is 15 residues. The CDR3 reads CASSQVFGGLETQYF. The CDR3 coding sequence is TGCGCCAGCAGCCAAGTATTCGGGGGCCTCGAGACCCAGTACTTC.

To note about this clonotype: A junction end diverges from the germline sequence, so it may reflect a read error. The chain links TRBV6-2 or TRBV6-3 to TRBJ2-7, with 9 bases fitting TRBD2. This CDR3 has 15 amino acids. Germline V CDR1 and CDR2: MNHEY, SVGEGT. As DNA, the CDR3 is TGTGCCAGCAGGTACTCCGAGACTAGCGGCTACGAGCAGTACTTC. This translates into CASRYSETSGYEQYF.

A note on this clonotype: At one boundary the junction diverges from the germline segment, which might be a read error. The V gene is TRBV27, the J gene TRBJ2-3; no firm D call. Germline V gene lookup returns CDR1 MNHEY and CDR2 SMNVEV (reference sequence). CDR3 length equals 14 residues. The CDR3 DNA reads as TGTGCCAACAGTTTGTTGCTAAGCACAGATACGCAGTATTTT. Its protein is CANSLLLSTDTQYF.

Remarks on this clonotype: A read error may account for a junction end that differs from germline. The V and J genes are TRBV5-6 and TRBJ2-7, with 7 bases matching TRBD1. Germline lookup yields CDR1 SGHDT and CDR2 YYEEEE. CDR3 length equals 15 residues. CDR3 protein: CASSIQGRLADERYF. Here the CDR3 DNA reads TGTGCCAGCAGCATACAGGGGCGACTGGCTGACGAGCGGTACTTC. Drawing the rest from reference TRBV5-6 and TRBJ2-7, the complete variable domain is DAGVTQSPTHLIKTRGQQVTLRCSPKSGHDTVSWYQQALGQGPQFIFQYYEEEERQRGNFPDRFSGHQFPNYSSELNVNALLLGDSALYLCASSIQGRLADERYFGPGTRLTVT.

The rearrangement uses TRBV7-2 and TRBJ2-1; 14 bases are a match to TRBD2. The CDR3 extends over 15 amino acids. The V gene's germline CDR1 is SGHTA and CDR2 FQGNSA. V shed 5 bases and J 8 bases; nucleotides not matched to a gene: 5. This CDR3 is CASSRTSGRLDEQFF. The CDR3 DNA sequence: TGTGCCAGCAGCCGGACTAGCGGGAGGCTGGATGAGCAGTTCTTC. Complete variable domain (other parts from reference TRBV7-2 and TRBJ2-1): GAGVSQSPSNKVTEKGKDVELRCDPISGHTALYWYRQSLGQGLEFLIYFQGNSAPDKSGLPSDRFSAERTGGSVSTLTIQRTQQEDSAVYLCASSRTSGRLDEQFFGPGTRLTVL.

V gene TRBV6-1 combines with J gene TRBJ1-1; TRBD1 aligns across 10 bases. The CDR3 has 16 residues. Germline lookup yields CDR1 MNHNS and CDR2 SASEGT. With V trimmed by 6 bases and J by 4 bases, 11 bases remained unmatched. For the CDR3, the DNA is TGTGCCAGCAGAGACGACAGGGGGCCCAGGGGCACTGAAGCTTTCTTT. Translated, it gives CASRDDRGPRGTEAFF.

This chain links TRBV20-1 with TRBJ2-5; weak D call: TRBD2 (5 bases). Germline V gene lookup returns CDR1 DFQATT and CDR2 SNEGSKA (reference sequence). V lost 6 bases and J lost 1, with 18 bases in between. CDR3 length: 15 amino acids. The CDR3 protein is CSANPPVSGQETQYF. The DNA of the CDR3 is TGCAGTGCAAATCCCCCGGTCAGCGGCCAAGAGACCCAGTACTTC.

The table lists this clonotype with a count of one. This clone may be a read error of a much larger clone one base away. J is TRBJ1-1 and V is TRBV18; D not resolved. The germline V gene encodes CDR1 KGHSH and CDR2 LQKENI. The CDR3 is 12 residues long. The CDR3 nucleotides are TGTGCCGGCTCACCACAGAACACTGAAGCTTTCTTT. Its translation: CAGSPQNTEAFF.

This clonotype was detected ten times or more. CDR3 DNA sequence: TGTGCCGGGGACTCCCTCTCGGATGAGCAGTTCTTC. Protein sequence: CAGDSLSDEQFF. This chain connects TRBV30 to TRBJ2-1; a possible D gene is TRBD2 (6 bases). CDR1 is GTSNPN and CDR2 is SVGIG in the germline V gene (reference sequence). Trimming left V 8 bases short and J 8 bases short, with 16 bases between. The CDR3 runs 12 residues. Drawing the rest from reference TRBV30 and TRBJ2-1, the complete variable domain is SQTIHQWPATLVQPVGSPLSLECTVEGTSNPNLYWYRQAAGRGLQLLFYSVGIGQISSEVPQNLSASRPQDRQFILSSKKLLLSDSGFYLCAGDSLSDEQFFGPGTRLTVL.

This clonotype has a handful of counts. The chain joins TRBV20-1 to TRBJ2-7; 9 nucleotides match TRBD2. CDR1 is DFQATT and CDR2 is SNEGSKA in the germline V gene (reference sequence). J was trimmed by 4 bases and V by 0 bases; bases with no gene match: 7. The CDR3 is made up of 15 amino acids. The CDR3 DNA follows: TGCAGTGCTAGAGACGCGGGACTAGCAACTTACGAGCAGTACTTC. This gives the protein CSARDAGLATYEQYF.

This clonotype was seen at least ten times. The genes are TRBV7-9 and TRBJ2-5; D gene uncertain. Germline V gives CDR1 SEHNR, CDR2 FQNEAQ (reference sequence). V gave up 1 base and J gave up 3 bases, with 12 bases separating them. The CDR3 has 15 residues. CDR3 in amino acids: CASSLVGRIEETQYF. CDR3 coding DNA: TGTGCCAGCAGCTTAGTAGGCCGGATCGAAGAGACCCAGTACTTC.

This rearrangement joins TRBV2 to TRBJ1-1; 9 positions match TRBD1. The CDR3 sequence is 15 residues long. CDR1 SNHLY and CDR2 FYNNEI come from the germline V gene. V shed 7 bases, J shed 5 bases, and the junction held 11 bases outside the gene matches. CDR3 sequence (DNA): TGTGCCAGCACCCTCAAGGGGACAGGGAGTACTGAAGCTTTCTTT. This encodes CASTLKGTGSTEAFF.